The 5 T cell receptor beta chains listed next were all sequenced from one sample in a study of OX40 agonist ivuxolimab in advanced cancers. Profiled with immunoSEQ multiplex PCR; TCRdb holds only in-frame clones, not every one. The sample has over 55,000 clones; approximately 90% are singletons. Sample: CD4+ or CD8+ T cells sorted from blood, taken in a trial of the OX40 agonist ivuxolimab. All receptors derive from an adult with an advanced solid tumor such as melanoma, head and neck, liver or kidney cancer.

This clone was recorded once. The CDR3 loop is CASSLVRVRSTDTQYF. CDR3 sequence (DNA): TGTGCCAGCAGCTTAGTTCGCGTCCGTAGCACAGATACGCAGTATTTT. The V call is TRBV7-8, the J call TRBJ2-3; D gene uncertain. Germline V lookup: CDR1 SGHVS, CDR2 FQNEAQ. V lost 1 base and J lost 0, with 11 bases in between. There are 16 residues in the CDR3.

This clone has a single count. This chain links TRBV15 with TRBJ2-7, with D perhaps matching TRBD2 (6 bases). The germline gives CDR1 LNHNV, CDR2 YYDKDF (reference sequence). V shed 0 bases and J shed 3 bases, with 12 bases lying between them. The CDR3 totals 15 residues. The CDR3 DNA reads as TGTGCCACCAGCAGAGATATCGGGACTTACTACGAGCAGTACTTC. Translation: CATSRDIGTYYEQYF.

The V and J genes are TRBV15 and TRBJ2-7; D may be TRBD1 (5 bases). V was shortened by 0 bases and J by 4 bases, with 7 bases between the two germline ends. From germline, CDR1 is LNHNV and CDR2 YYDKDF (reference sequence). The length of the CDR3 is 13 residues. The CDR3 sequence: CATSRDAGYEQYF. Here the CDR3 DNA reads TGTGCCACCAGCAGAGATGCAGGGTACGAGCAGTACTTC.

The rearrangement joins TRBV6-1 to TRBJ1-2; D unresolved. Trimming stripped 0 bases from V and 4 bases from J, with 9 bases between. Germline V gives CDR1 MNHNS, CDR2 SASEGT. The CDR3 spans 14 residues. CDR3: CASSEAPAVYGYTF. The CDR3 nucleotides are TGTGCCAGCAGTGAAGCGCCCGCCGTCTATGGCTACACCTTC.

This clone was recorded a few times. V usage is TRBV28 and J usage is TRBJ2-1; 7 positions match TRBD2. CDR3 length: 16 amino acids. Germline assignment: CDR1 MDHEN and CDR2 SYDVKM. J lost 1 base, V lost 4 bases, and 7 bases had no gene match. The CDR3 reads CASSSPRGVSYNEQFF. CDR3 nucleotide sequence: TGTGCCAGCAGTTCGCCCCGGGGGGTTTCCTACAATGAGCAGTTCTTC.